Described below is a single T cell receptor (beta chain) sequence and its context. This sample was taken from a study of blood T cell repertoires in COVID-19. Study summary: Researchers got acute and convalescent COVID-19 samples from the United States, Italy and Spain. PBMCs, B-cell-depleted T cells, or T cells provided the cDNA or gDNA that made up the material.

V was cut by 0 bases and J by 2 bases, with 8 bases left in between. The CDR3 spans 16 residues. Germline assignment: CDR1 MGHRA and CDR2 YSYEKL. Methods used by the authors: Amplification from reference gene primers served as the basis for estimated nucleated cell counts. The method was immunoSEQ multiplex PCR; TCRdb's version includes in-frame clones alone and lacks a portion of them. D and trimming were read from the DNA, whereas the V and J calls and clone size are those reported in that table. The table lists under 300,000 clones, more than 80% of them singletons. This TCR derives from a woman aged 30 to 39 with active or convalescent COVID-19. The gene calls are TRBV4-1 and TRBJ1-6, with D tentatively TRBD1 (5 bases). Sequencing was performed on peripheral blood. In nucleotides, the CDR3 is TGCGCCAGCAGCCAAGAGGGGGGGGCCTATAATTCACCCCTCCACTTT. It yields the protein CASSQEGGAYNSPLHF.